This TCR beta chain originates from a study of cytomegalovirus exposure and HLA in healthy donors. Study in general: Approximately 180 million T cells yielded around 120 million unique TCR beta sequences in earlier analysis.

This clone has more than one count but fewer than ten. The V end was cut by 3 bases, the J end by 0 bases, with 20 bases between. Germline V gives CDR1 SGHVS, CDR2 FQNEAQ. The CDR3 runs to 18 residues. The PCR was carried out with 60 Vbeta primers and 13 Jbeta primers. Authors' processing steps: Among the unique TCR beta chains that a later analysis counted, 70 million to 85 million in all, roughly 11 million were shared. Generated by immunoSEQ multiplex PCR, the TCRdb table keeps only in-frame clones and is missing some. That table gives V, J and clone size, and the DNA gave D and trimming. In the table there are some 180,000 clones, about 9% of which are singletons.

This chain links TRBV7-8 with TRBJ1-1; D uncertain. The source of this sequence is a woman aged 25 to 39 in good health and CMV-seropositive. The sequencing input was PBMCs. Here the CDR3 DNA reads TGTGCCAGCAGCTTCCGCCGAGAGCCCCTAGTAATGAACACTGAAGCTTTCTTT. The encoded protein is CASSFRREPLVMNTEAFF.